This TCR beta chain was retrieved from a study of blood T cell repertoires in COVID-19. Study-wide background: Whether acute or convalescent, the COVID-19 samples came from the United States, Italy and Spain. PBMCs, B-cell-depleted T cells, or T cells were the source of the cDNA or gDNA that made up the material.

CDR3 length: 17 residues. CDR1 and CDR2 from the germline V gene are SQVTM and ANQGSEA. V was trimmed by 4 bases and J by 3 bases, leaving 19 bases between them. In the source study's methods: Reference gene primers were amplified, and this amplification served to estimate nucleated cell counts. Profiling relied on immunoSEQ multiplex PCR, and the TCRdb table lists in-frame clones only, not all of them. V and J calls and clone size are copied from that table; D and trimming were computed from the DNA. The sample contains about 90,000 clones, over 75% of which appear only once. V gene TRBV29-1 combines with J gene TRBJ2-6; TRBD1 might be the D (6 bases). The origin of this receptor is a man in his sixties or seventies with acute or convalescent COVID-19. The sample taken for sequencing was peripheral blood. CDR3 sequence: CSVGARLQGSGANVLTF. CDR3 DNA: TGCAGCGTTGGGGCCCGTCTCCAGGGGAGTGGGGCCAACGTCCTGACTTTC.